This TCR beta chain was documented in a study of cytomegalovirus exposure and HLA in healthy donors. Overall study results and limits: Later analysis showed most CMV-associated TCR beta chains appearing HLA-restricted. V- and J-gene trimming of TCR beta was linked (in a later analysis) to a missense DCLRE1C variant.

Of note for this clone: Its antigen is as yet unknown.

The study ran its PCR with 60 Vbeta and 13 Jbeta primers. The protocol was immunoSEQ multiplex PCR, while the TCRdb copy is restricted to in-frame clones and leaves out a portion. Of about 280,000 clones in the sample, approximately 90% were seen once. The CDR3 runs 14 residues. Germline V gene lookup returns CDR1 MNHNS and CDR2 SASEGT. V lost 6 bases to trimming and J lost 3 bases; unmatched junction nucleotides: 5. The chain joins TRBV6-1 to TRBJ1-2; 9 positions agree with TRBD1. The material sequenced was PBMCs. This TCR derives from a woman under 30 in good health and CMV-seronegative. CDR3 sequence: CASSWGQGYYGYTF. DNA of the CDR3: TGTGCCAGCAGCTGGGGACAGGGCTACTATGGCTACACCTTC.